This T cell receptor (beta chain) was sequenced in a study of T cell responses to AZD1222 COVID-19 vaccine. Study-wide points: When two AZD1222 doses had been given, Spike-specific TCR breadth and depth rose. Donors skewed white British and female; clonal diversity was possibly underestimated. Repertoires were sampled only after the peak T cell response.

The count of this clone is one. Its specificity is unknown. Clones were sequenced by immunoSEQ multiplex PCR, and TCRdb holds only the in-frame ones, with some missing. The table lists about 220,000 clones, approximately 94% of them singletons. Germline V gene data show CDR1 as SGHTA and CDR2 as FQGNSA. V was cut by 5 bases and J by 7 bases, with 15 bases left in between. The CDR3 loop spans 15 amino acids. This sequence joins TRBV7-2 and TRBJ1-6; D ambiguous. This sequence was found in an adult in good health. The sample in question was peripheral blood, obtained on day 0 of MenACWY control vaccination. The CDR3 sequence: CASSLSVRENSPLHF. DNA for the CDR3: TGTGCCAGCAGCCTCTCTGTCCGGGAAAATTCACCCCTCCACTTT. Based on the CDR3 plus reference TRBV7-2 and TRBJ1-6, the full variable domain is GAGVSQSPSNKVTEKGKDVELRCDPISGHTALYWYRQSLGQGLEFLIYFQGNSAPDKSGLPSDRFSAERTGGSVSTLTIQRTQQEDSAVYLCASSLSVRENSPLHFGNGTRLTVT.